Presented here are 27 T cell receptor beta chains from one specimen sequenced in a study of blood T cell repertoires in COVID-19 (dated by TCRdb to about 2020). The library was obtained by the immunoSEQ multiplex PCR assay. TCRdb took this table from immuneACCESS and kept in-frame rearrangements with V and J called. Such tables lack part of the clones; where checked against another copy, unresolved V genes explain under half of the gap, and the rest is unexplained. Recorded for this sample are 100,000 to 150,000 clones; approximately 86% of them occurred a single time. The top ten hold around 10% of the sample. The sequenced material came from peripheral blood. Receptors were obtained from a woman in her 70s with COVID-19, enrolled during active disease.

The rearrangement uses TRBV5-1 and TRBJ1-6; 7 nucleotides align to TRBD1. CDR1 is SGHRS, CDR2 YFSETQ, per germline. The CDR3 has 15 residues. The V segment lost 4 bases and the J segment 7 bases; nucleotides outside the gene matches: 8. The CDR3 region is CASSDPGQKNSPLHF. The CDR3 nucleotides are TGCGCCAGCAGCGATCCGGGACAGAAGAATTCACCCCTCCACTTT.

The rearrangement joins TRBV9 to TRBJ2-1, with TRBD2 identical over 12 bases. CDR1 and CDR2 (germline): SGDLS, YYNGEE. This CDR3 has 15 amino acids. V was clipped by 3 bases and J by 5 bases; unmatched bases: 3. The CDR3 DNA is TGTGCCAGCAGCGACCTAGCGGGGGGGGACAATGAGCAGTTCTTC. Translated: CASSDLAGGDNEQFF.

The chain has TRBV10-2 and TRBJ2-7; D remains ambiguous. Germline V gene lookup returns CDR1 WSHSY and CDR2 SAAADI. CDR3 length equals 15 residues. The V and J ends lost 3 bases and 2 bases respectively, with 14 bases between them. This chain's CDR3 is CASSEINRQPYEQYF. The CDR3 DNA follows: TGCGCCAGCAGTGAAATTAATCGACAACCCTACGAGCAGTACTTC.

This rearrangement joins TRBV13 to TRBJ1-6, with D hard to call. V gave up 2 bases and J gave up 7 bases, with 9 bases separating them. The V gene's germline CDR1 is PRHDT and CDR2 FYEKMQ (reference sequence). The CDR3 is 14 amino acids. The CDR3 sequence is CASSLIRSNSPLHF. CDR3 nucleotide sequence: TGTGCCAGCAGCTTAATACGGTCCAATTCACCCCTCCACTTT.

The chain couples TRBV7-9 to TRBJ2-7, with 8 positions matching TRBD1. The CDR3 runs to 16 residues. After removal of 5 bases from V and 6 bases from J, the junction contained 15 bases not matched to a gene. Germline values: CDR1 SEHNR, CDR2 FQNEAQ (reference sequence). The CDR3 protein is CASSKTRDRTTPEQYF. The CDR3 DNA reads as TGTGCCAGCAGCAAAACTCGGGACAGGACGACCCCCGAGCAGTACTTC.

This clone appeared once. V usage is TRBV3-1 (or the pseudogene TRBV3-2) and J usage is TRBJ2-7; maybe TRBD2 (6 bases). CDR1 and CDR2 from the germline V gene are LGHDT and YNNKEL (reference sequence). There are 11 residues in the CDR3. Trimming removed 0 bases at V and 10 bases at J, with 7 bases between. The CDR3 sequence: CASSQEGGQYF. The DNA of the CDR3 is TGTGCCAGCAGCCAAGAGGGGGGACAGTACTTC.

The CDR3 bases are TGTGCCAGCAGCTTAACTAGAGTGAGCGGTGAGCAGTTCTTC. Its protein is CASSLTRVSGEQFF. The chain links TRBV11-3 to TRBJ2-1; TRBD2 might be the D (5 bases). V dropped 2 bases and J dropped 9 bases, with 14 bases sitting between them. From germline, CDR1 is SGHNT and CDR2 YENEEA. This CDR3 comprises 14 residues.

The chain uses TRBV19 and TRBJ1-5, with 8 positions matching TRBD1. V dropped 3 bases and J dropped 8; count of bases not matched to a gene: 3. Germline assignment: CDR1 LNHDA and CDR2 SQIVND (reference sequence). The length of the CDR3 is 13 residues. For the CDR3, the DNA is TGTGCCAGTAGTATGAGGGGACAGGAGCCCCAGCATTTT. It codes for CASSMRGQEPQHF.

V is TRBV7-6 and J is TRBJ2-7; D perhaps matches TRBD1 (5 bases). The CDR3 is made up of 13 amino acids. Germline V lookup: CDR1 SGHVS, CDR2 FNYEAQ. Trimming left V 6 bases short and J 2 bases short, with 11 bases between. Here the CDR3 reads CASSFGQAYEQYF. Written as DNA, the CDR3 is TGTGCCAGCAGTTTTGGACAAGCCTACGAGCAGTACTTC.

The chain joins TRBV5-3 to TRBJ1-4, with a possible D match to TRBD1 (6 bases). TRBV5-3 is filed as an ORF, its function uncertain. V dropped 4 bases and J dropped 7 bases, with 20 bases sitting between them. This CDR3 spans 16 amino acids. In nucleotides, the CDR3 is TGTGCCAGAAGCCGATTTGTCTTCGGGACATCTGAAAAACTGTTTTTT. Translating it yields CARSRFVFGTSEKLFF.

The rearrangement links TRBV29-1 to TRBJ1-1; 9 bases agree with TRBD1. The CDR3 consists of 17 residues. J was trimmed by 0 bases and V by 5 bases; bases with no gene match: 13. CDR1 is SQVTM and CDR2 is ANQGSEA in the germline V gene. The CDR3, as DNA: TGCAGCGTTATCCGACAGGGGGGGAATGCCATGAACACTGAAGCTTTCTTT. It is translated as CSVIRQGGNAMNTEAFF.

The chain joins TRBV2 to TRBJ2-1, with 9 bases lining up with TRBD2. J gave up 7 bases and V 7 bases, and 8 bases lay outside the gene matches. The CDR3 length is 14 residues. Germline V lookup: CDR1 SNHLY, CDR2 FYNNEI. DNA for the CDR3: TGTGCCAGCACCTTAGGAGCGGGGGGAAATGAGCAGTTCTTC. It codes for CASTLGAGGNEQFF. Supplemented by reference TRBV2 and TRBJ2-1, the full variable domain reads EPEVTQTPSHQVTQMGQEVILRCVPISNHLYFYWYRQILGQKVEFLVSFYNNEISEKSEIFDDQFSVERPDGSNFTLKIRSTKLEDSAMYFCASTLGAGGNEQFFGPGTRLTVL.

This sequence joins TRBV28 and TRBJ2-7; D is ambiguous. Trimming pared 2 bases from V and 0 bases from J, leaving 5 bases between. The germline V gene has CDR1 MDHEN and CDR2 SYDVKM. The CDR3 loop spans 13 amino acids. CDR3: CASSLISSYEQYF. The CDR3 DNA reads as TGTGCCAGCAGTTTAATCAGCTCCTACGAGCAGTACTTC.

The rearrangement joins TRBV28 to TRBJ2-7; 7 nucleotides agree with TRBD2. Germline lookup yields CDR1 MDHEN and CDR2 SYDVKM. The CDR3 is 14 amino acids. V lost 8 bases and J lost 2; bases outside the gene matches: 9. The CDR3 loop reads CASGGSRAPYEQYF. The CDR3 DNA reads as TGTGCCAGCGGCGGGAGCAGGGCTCCCTACGAGCAGTACTTC.

The chain links TRBV9 to TRBJ1-1; TRBD1 matches at 7 bases. Trimming took 4 bases from V and 3 from J; bases not matched to a gene: 6. The CDR3 has 14 amino acids. Per germline, CDR1 SGDLS and CDR2 YYNGEE. The CDR3 spells CASSQGGADTEAFF. The CDR3 DNA is TGTGCCAGCAGCCAAGGGGGCGCGGACACTGAAGCTTTCTTT.

The chain carries TRBV19 and TRBJ1-5, with 7 bases that match TRBD1. The CDR3 contains 15 residues. V lost 5 bases to trimming and J lost 4 bases; unmatched junction nucleotides: 8. Germline assignment: CDR1 LNHDA and CDR2 SQIVND (reference sequence). The CDR3 is CASSAPDRQNQPQHF. CDR3 nucleotides: TGTGCCAGTAGTGCACCGGACAGGCAGAATCAGCCCCAGCATTTT. The full variable domain, in which reference TRBV19 and TRBJ1-5 provide the parts outside the CDR3, is DGGITQSPKYLFRKEGQNVTLSCEQNLNHDAMYWYRQDPGQGLRLIYYSQIVNDFQKGDIAEGYSVSREKKESFPLTVTSAQKNPTAFYLCASSAPDRQNQPQHFGDGTRLSIL.

J is TRBJ2-2 and V is TRBV27; perhaps TRBD1 as D (6 bases). V was cut by 6 bases and J by 6 bases, with 17 bases left in between. This CDR3 comprises 15 residues. The germline gives CDR1 MNHEY, CDR2 SMNVEV (reference sequence). CDR3 coding DNA: TGTGCCAGCAGGCGAACAGGGCTTTGGCCCGGGGAGCTGTTTTTT. As protein: CASRRTGLWPGELFF.

The chain employs TRBV6-5 and TRBJ1-4; TRBD1 agrees at 9 bases. The junction had 3 bases not matched to a gene; V was cut back by 8 bases and J by 5 bases. Per the germline V gene, CDR1 is MNHEY and CDR2 is SVGAGI. This CDR3 has 13 amino acids. The CDR3 loop reads CASHRGRNEKLFF. CDR3 nucleotides: TGTGCCAGCCACAGGGGGCGCAATGAAAAACTGTTTTTT.

This sequence joins TRBV5-1 and TRBJ2-5, with 8 bases fitting TRBD1. After removal of 4 bases from V and 5 bases from J, the junction contained 13 bases not matched to a gene. The CDR3 is 16 amino acids. From germline, CDR1 is SGHRS and CDR2 YFSETQ. Here the CDR3 DNA reads TGCGCCAGCAGCGGGGGGTCGACAGGGGCTGGGGAGACCCAGTACTTC. It yields the protein CASSGGSTGAGETQYF.

The J gene is TRBJ2-7, the V gene TRBV19; possible D gene TRBD1, 6 bases. The V end lost 10 bases, the J end lost 1 base, and 11 bases lay between the germline ends. Germline loops: CDR1 LNHDA, CDR2 SQIVND (reference sequence). The CDR3 sequence is 12 residues long. The CDR3 here is CATRQGSYEQYF. Written as DNA, the CDR3 is TGTGCCACTAGGCAGGGGTCCTACGAGCAGTACTTC.

The V call is TRBV5-1, the J call TRBJ2-7, with TRBD2 matching 13 bases. The CDR3 is 15 amino acids. V shed 3 bases and J 3 bases; nucleotides not matched to a gene: 3. Germline-derived CDR1 and CDR2 are SGHRS and YFSETQ. The CDR3 loop is CASSYGTSGDYEQYF. The CDR3 DNA reads TGCGCCAGCAGCTACGGGACTAGCGGGGACTACGAGCAGTACTTC.

The rearrangement joins TRBV7-3 to TRBJ2-1; possible D gene TRBD1, 5 bases. This CDR3 spans 16 amino acids. Trimming took off 2 bases at V and 4 bases at J, with 15 bases between the two ends. Germline CDR1 SGHTA, CDR2 FQGTGA. The DNA for the CDR3 is TGTGCCAGCAGCTTATATCGTGACAGCCAGTACAATGAGCAGTTCTTC. Residues: CASSLYRDSQYNEQFF.

The table lists this clone with a few counts. This chain connects TRBV4-2 to TRBJ2-7; weak D call: TRBD2 (6 bases). The CDR3 length is 11 residues. The V gene's germline CDR1 is LGHNA and CDR2 YNFKEQ. V dropped 8 bases and J dropped 11 bases, with 16 bases sitting between them. DNA of the CDR3: TGTGCCAGCGGCCCCCTCGGGGAGGAGTACTTC. This translates into CASGPLGEEYF.

The chain recombines TRBV6-6 with TRBJ1-2, with TRBD1 matching 7 bases. CDR3 length: 14 amino acids. V lost 4 bases, J lost 3 bases, and 5 bases stayed unmatched. From germline, CDR1 is MNHNY and CDR2 SVGAGI (reference sequence). The CDR3 DNA sequence: TGTGCCAGCAGTTTCCGGACAGGAGACTATGGCTACACCTTC. It translates to CASSFRTGDYGYTF.

The chain employs TRBV6-6 and TRBJ2-6, with D possibly TRBD1 on 6 matching bases. Looked up from germline, CDR1 is MNHNY and CDR2 is SVGAGI (reference sequence). V was clipped by 7 bases and J by 4 bases, with 14 bases between them. This CDR3 is 15 amino acids long. The CDR3 DNA sequence: TGTGCCAGCACCTATACAGGGAGCGGGGCCAACGTCCTGACTTTC. Its protein is CASTYTGSGANVLTF.

The chain employs TRBV3-1 (or the pseudogene TRBV3-2) and TRBJ1-6; D unclear. Germline V gives CDR1 LGHDT, CDR2 YNNKEL (reference sequence). The CDR3 spans 14 residues. V gave up 0 bases and J gave up 4 bases, with 4 bases separating them. The CDR3 region has the DNA TGTGCCAGCAGCCAAGACGGTTATAATTCACCCCTCCACTTT. Translated: CASSQDGYNSPLHF.

The J gene is TRBJ2-5, the V gene TRBV30, with D perhaps TRBD2 (6 bases). Trimming left V 0 bases short and J 4 bases short, with 9 bases between. CDR1 GTSNPN and CDR2 SVGIG come from the germline V gene (reference sequence). This CDR3 has 13 residues. CDR3 sequence (DNA): TGTGCCTGGAGTGTACTAGCATCAGAGACCCAGTACTTC. It codes for CAWSVLASETQYF.